The clone carrying this TCR beta chain was detected a few times. What it recognizes is unknown. Expressed TCRB transcripts were sequenced after all isolated RNA was converted to cDNA. The method was immunoSEQ multiplex PCR; TCRdb's version includes in-frame clones alone and lacks a portion of them. The top ten hold roughly 2.5% of the sample, which has some 110,000 clones, 16% seen once. This specimen belongs to a study of beta chain features in type 1 diabetes. Overall study results and limits: TCRB CDR3s were moderately but significantly shorter in Type 1 diabetes patients in all four CD4+ subsets.

Germline V gene lookup returns CDR1 SGHVS and CDR2 FNYEAQ. V lost 3 bases to trimming and J lost 5 bases; unmatched junction nucleotides: 3. The CDR3 consists of 13 residues. Using CD45RO/CCR7/CD25/CD127/CD95/CD27, CD4+ naive, central memory, regulatory and stem cell-like memory cells were sorted. This chain links TRBV7-6 with TRBJ1-1, with TRBD1 matching 7 bases. The sequencing input was central memory CD4+ T cells from blood. The TCR was taken from a man aged 25 to 40 with type 1 diabetes. The CDR3 DNA reads TGTGCCAGCAGCTTGACAGGGAATACTGAAGCTTTCTTT. It translates to CASSLTGNTEAFF.